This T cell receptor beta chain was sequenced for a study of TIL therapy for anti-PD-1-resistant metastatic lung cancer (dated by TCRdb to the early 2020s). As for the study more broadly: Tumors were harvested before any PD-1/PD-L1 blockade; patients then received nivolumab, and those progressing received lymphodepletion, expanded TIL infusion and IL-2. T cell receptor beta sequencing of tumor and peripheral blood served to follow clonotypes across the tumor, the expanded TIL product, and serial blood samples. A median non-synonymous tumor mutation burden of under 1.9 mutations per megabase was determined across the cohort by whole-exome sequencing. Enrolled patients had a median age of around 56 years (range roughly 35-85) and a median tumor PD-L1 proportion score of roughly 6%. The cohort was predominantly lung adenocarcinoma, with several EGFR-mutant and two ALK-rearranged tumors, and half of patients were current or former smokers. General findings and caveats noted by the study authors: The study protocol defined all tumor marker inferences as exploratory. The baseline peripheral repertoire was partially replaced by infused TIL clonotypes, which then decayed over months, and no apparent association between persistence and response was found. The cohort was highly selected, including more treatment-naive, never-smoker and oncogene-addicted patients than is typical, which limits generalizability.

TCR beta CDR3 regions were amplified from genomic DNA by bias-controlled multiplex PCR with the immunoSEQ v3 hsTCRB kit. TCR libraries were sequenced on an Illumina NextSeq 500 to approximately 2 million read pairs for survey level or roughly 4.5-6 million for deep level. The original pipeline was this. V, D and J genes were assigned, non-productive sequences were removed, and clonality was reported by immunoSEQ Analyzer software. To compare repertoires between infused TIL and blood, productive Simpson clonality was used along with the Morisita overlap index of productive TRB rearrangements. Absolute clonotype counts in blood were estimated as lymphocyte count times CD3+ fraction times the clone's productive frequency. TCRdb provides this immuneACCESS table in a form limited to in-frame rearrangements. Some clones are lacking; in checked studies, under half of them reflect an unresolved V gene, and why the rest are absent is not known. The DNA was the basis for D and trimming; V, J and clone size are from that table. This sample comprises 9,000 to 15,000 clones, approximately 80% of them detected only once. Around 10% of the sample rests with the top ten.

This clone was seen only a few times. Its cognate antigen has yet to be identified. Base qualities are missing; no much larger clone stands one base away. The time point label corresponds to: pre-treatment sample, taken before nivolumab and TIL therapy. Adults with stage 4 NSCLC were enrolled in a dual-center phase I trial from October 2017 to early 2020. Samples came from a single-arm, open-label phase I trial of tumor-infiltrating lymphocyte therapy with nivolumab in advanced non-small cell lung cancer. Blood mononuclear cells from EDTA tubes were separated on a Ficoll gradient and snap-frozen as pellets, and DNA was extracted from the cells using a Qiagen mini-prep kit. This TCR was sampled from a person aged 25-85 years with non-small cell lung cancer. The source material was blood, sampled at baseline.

In nucleotides, the sequence is TGTGCCAGCACTTCCTCCTACGCTGAAGCTTTCTTT. Protein translation: CASTSSYAEAFF. The V and J segments used are TRBV19 and TRBJ1-1; no D gene call is confident. The V end loses 9 bases and the J end loses 6 bases, and a stretch of 14 bases separates them. The germline V gene (reference sequence) supplies CDR1 LNHDA and CDR2 SQIVND. The CDR3 has 12 amino acids, counting the end cysteine and phenylalanine. The CDR3 DNA has 36 bases and is translated from base 1. Extended through the reference TRBV19 and TRBJ1-1 proteins, this CDR3 yields the full variable domain: DGGITQSPKYLFRKEGQNVTLSCEQNLNHDAMYWYRQDPGQGLRLIYYSQIVNDFQKGDIAEGYSVSREKKESFPLTVTSAQKNPTAFYLCASTSSYAEAFFGQGTRLTVV.